These 7 T cell receptor beta chains share one sample of origin, sequenced in a study of T cells after yellow fever vaccination. Each CDR3 protein is one row after TCRdb ran MiXCR on the 5' RACE reads. The repertoire consists of roughly 310,000 distinct CDR3 sequences, with around 3.6% occurring once and the leading ten covering about 25%. Sequenced here: PBMCs, sampled on the day of the yellow fever booster vaccination. These TCRs come from a man younger than 35 who received the YFV17D yellow fever vaccine.

This clonotype was counted a few times. The chain combines TRBV27 with TRBJ2-3; D gene unclear. Germline CDR1 is MNHEY and CDR2 is SMNVEV (reference sequence). CDR3 length: 15 amino acids. Trimming removed 5 bases from V and 4 bases from J, with 16 bases in between. CDR3 in DNA: TGTGCCAGCAGTCCAACACCCGCAGGCCCAGATACGCAGTATTTT. Translation gives CASSPTPAGPDTQYF.

This clonotype was found many times. This chain joins TRBV3-1 and TRBJ1-5; 8 bases match TRBD1. CDR3 length equals 17 residues. V shed 1 base, J shed 6 bases, and the junction held 11 bases outside the gene matches. The germline V gene encodes CDR1 LGHDT and CDR2 YNNKEL (reference sequence). The CDR3 here is CASSQGFVGQGSQPQHF. The DNA of the CDR3 is TGTGCCAGCAGCCAAGGGTTTGTCGGACAGGGAAGTCAGCCCCAGCATTTT.

Only a few counts were recorded for this clonotype. The gene calls are TRBV7-8 and TRBJ2-1, with 9 bases that match TRBD1. Germline V lookup: CDR1 SGHVS, CDR2 FQNEAQ. V trimming: 5 bases; J trimming: 5 bases; junction bases outside the gene matches: 4. This CDR3 has 14 amino acids. CDR3 loop: CASSPTGGNNEQFF. The CDR3 region has the DNA TGTGCCAGCAGCCCGACAGGGGGGAACAATGAGCAGTTCTTC.

The genes are TRBV9 and TRBJ2-3, with D maybe TRBD1 (5 bases). Per the germline V gene, CDR1 is SGDLS and CDR2 is YYNGEE. The CDR3 runs 13 residues. V was shortened by 3 bases and J by 3 bases, with 8 bases between the two germline ends. CDR3 protein: CASSDRQTDTQYF. Written as DNA, the CDR3 is TGTGCCAGCAGCGACCGACAGACAGATACGCAGTATTTT.

This clonotype was counted a few times. This rearrangement joins TRBV29-1 to TRBJ1-1; 9 nucleotides match TRBD1. Trimming took 4 bases from V and 3 from J; bases not matched to a gene: 12. CDR3 length equals 16 residues. Germline V gene data show CDR1 as SQVTM and CDR2 as ANQGSEA. CDR3 coding DNA: TGCAGCGTTGCAGAGTATAGGACAGGGGACCACACTGAAGCTTTCTTT. This codes for CSVAEYRTGDHTEAFF.

This clonotype was seen more than once but under ten times. This chain connects TRBV18 to TRBJ1-1; perhaps TRBD1 as D (6 bases). V dropped 3 bases and J dropped 6 bases, with 14 bases sitting between them. Germline assignment: CDR1 KGHSH and CDR2 LQKENI. The CDR3 totals 14 residues. The chain's CDR3 is CASSPDSSYAEAFF. In DNA form, the CDR3 reads TGTGCCAGCTCACCGGACAGTAGTTACGCTGAAGCTTTCTTT.

This clonotype has a count of ten or more. The chain's CDR3 is CASSLEETFEQFF. Here the CDR3 DNA reads TGTGCCAGCAGCTTAGAAGAAACCTTTGAGCAGTTCTTC. The chain couples TRBV11-2 to TRBJ2-1; D remains unclear. Trimming cost V 0 bases and J 9 bases, with 9 bases left between them. Germline values: CDR1 SGHAT, CDR2 FQNNGV. The CDR3 totals 13 residues.